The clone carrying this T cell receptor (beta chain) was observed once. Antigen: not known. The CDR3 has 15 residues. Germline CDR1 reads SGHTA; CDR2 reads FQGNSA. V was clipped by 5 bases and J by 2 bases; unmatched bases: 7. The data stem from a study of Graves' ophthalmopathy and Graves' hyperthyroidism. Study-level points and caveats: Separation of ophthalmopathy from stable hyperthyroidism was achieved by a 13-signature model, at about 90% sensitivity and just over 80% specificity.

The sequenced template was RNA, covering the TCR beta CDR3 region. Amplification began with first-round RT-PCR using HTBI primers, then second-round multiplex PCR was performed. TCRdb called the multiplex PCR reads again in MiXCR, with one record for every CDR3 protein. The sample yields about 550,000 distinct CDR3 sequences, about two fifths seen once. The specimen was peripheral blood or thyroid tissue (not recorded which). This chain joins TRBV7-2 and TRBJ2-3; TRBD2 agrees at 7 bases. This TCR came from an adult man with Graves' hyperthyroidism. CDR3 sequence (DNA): TGTGCCAGCAGCCAAAAGCGGGGCTTCACAGATACGCAGTATTTT. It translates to CASSQKRGFTDTQYF.